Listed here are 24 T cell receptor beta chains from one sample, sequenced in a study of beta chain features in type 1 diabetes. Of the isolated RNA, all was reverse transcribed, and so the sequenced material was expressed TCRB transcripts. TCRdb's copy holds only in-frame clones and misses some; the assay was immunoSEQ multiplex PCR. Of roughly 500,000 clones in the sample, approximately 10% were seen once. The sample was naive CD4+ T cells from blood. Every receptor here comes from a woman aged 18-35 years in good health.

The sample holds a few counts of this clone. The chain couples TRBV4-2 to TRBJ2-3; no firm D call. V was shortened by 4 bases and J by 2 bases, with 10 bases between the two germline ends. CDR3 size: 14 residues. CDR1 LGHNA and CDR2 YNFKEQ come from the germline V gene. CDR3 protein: CASSPATDTDTQYF. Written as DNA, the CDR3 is TGTGCCAGCAGCCCAGCGACGGACACAGATACGCAGTATTTT.

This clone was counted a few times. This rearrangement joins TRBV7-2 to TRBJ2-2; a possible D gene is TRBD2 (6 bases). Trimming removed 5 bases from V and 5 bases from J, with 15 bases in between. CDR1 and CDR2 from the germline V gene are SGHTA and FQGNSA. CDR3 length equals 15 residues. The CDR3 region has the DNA TGTGCCAGCAGCGCCACTCTTGGAGGGACCGGGGAGCTGTTTTTT. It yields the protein CASSATLGGTGELFF.

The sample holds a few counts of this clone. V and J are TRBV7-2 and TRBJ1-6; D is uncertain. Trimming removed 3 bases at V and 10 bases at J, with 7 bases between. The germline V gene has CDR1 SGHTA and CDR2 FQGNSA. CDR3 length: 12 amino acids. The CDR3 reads CASSFQGSPLHF. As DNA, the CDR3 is TGTGCCAGCAGCTTTCAAGGCTCACCCCTCCACTTT.

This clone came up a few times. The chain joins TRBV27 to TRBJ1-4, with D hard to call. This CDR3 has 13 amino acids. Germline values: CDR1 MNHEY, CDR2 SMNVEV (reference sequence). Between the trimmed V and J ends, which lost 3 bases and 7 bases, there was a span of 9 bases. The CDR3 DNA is TGTGCCAGCAGTTTTGGTAATGGTGAAAAACTGTTTTTT. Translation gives CASSFGNGEKLFF.

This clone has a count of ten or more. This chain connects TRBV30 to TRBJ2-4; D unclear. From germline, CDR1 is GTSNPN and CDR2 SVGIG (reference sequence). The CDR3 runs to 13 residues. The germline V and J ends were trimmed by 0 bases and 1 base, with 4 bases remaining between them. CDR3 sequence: CAWSVAAKNIQYF. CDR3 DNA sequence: TGTGCCTGGAGTGTAGCGGCCAAAAACATTCAGTACTTC.

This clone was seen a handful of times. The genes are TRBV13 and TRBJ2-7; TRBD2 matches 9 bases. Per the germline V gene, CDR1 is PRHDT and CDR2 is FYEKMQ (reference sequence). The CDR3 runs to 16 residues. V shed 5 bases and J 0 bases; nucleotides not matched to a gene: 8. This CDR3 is CASSPKTSGGSYEQYF. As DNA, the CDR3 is TGTGCCAGCAGCCCAAAGACTAGCGGCGGCTCCTACGAGCAGTACTTC.

CDR3 DNA sequence: TGTGCCAGCAGCGCTGAAACTGCAGAACGCAACTCCTACAATGAGCAGTTCTTC. As protein: CASSAETAERNSYNEQFF. This chain uses TRBV9 with TRBJ2-1; D is unclear. The CDR3 has 18 residues. CDR1 and CDR2 from the germline V gene are SGDLS and YYNGEE. Trimming shortened V by 3 bases and J by 0 bases, and 19 bases separated the two germline ends.

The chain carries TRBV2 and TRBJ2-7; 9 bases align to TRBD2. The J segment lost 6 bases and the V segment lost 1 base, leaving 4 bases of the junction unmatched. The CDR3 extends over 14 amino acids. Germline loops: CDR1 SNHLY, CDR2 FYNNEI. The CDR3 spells CASSEGLAGPEQYV. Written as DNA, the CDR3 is TGTGCCAGCAGTGAAGGGCTAGCGGGGCCCGAGCAGTACGTC.

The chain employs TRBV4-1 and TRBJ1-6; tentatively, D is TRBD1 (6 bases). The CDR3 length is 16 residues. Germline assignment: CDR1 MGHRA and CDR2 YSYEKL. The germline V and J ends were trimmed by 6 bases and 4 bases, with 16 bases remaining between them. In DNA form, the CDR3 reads TGCGCCAGCAGTCTCATCGGGGACAAGTATAATTCACCCCTCCACTTT. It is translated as CASSLIGDKYNSPLHF.

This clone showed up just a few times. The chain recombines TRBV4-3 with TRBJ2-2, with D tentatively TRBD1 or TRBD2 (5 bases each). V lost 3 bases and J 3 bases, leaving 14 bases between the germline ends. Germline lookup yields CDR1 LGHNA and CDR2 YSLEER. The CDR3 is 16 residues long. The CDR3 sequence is CASSQEPGPYTGELFF. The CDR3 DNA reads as TGCGCCAGCAGCCAGGAACCGGGACCGTACACCGGGGAGCTGTTTTTT.

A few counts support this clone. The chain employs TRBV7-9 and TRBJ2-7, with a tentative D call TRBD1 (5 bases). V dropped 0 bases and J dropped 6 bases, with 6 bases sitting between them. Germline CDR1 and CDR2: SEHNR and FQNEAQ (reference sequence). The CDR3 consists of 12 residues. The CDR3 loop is CASSLAGREQYV. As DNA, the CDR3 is TGTGCCAGCAGCTTAGCGGGGCGCGAGCAGTACGTC.

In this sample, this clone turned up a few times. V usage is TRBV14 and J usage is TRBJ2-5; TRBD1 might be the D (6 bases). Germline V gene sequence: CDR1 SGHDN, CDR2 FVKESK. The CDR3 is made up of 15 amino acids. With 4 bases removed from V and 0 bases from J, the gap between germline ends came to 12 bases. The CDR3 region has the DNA TGTGCCAGCAGCCGGGACACAACTTACCAAGAGACCCAGTACTTC. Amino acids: CASSRDTTYQETQYF. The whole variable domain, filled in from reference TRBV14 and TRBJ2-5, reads EAGVTQFPSHSVIEKGQTVTLRCDPISGHDNLYWYRRVMGKEIKFLLHFVKESKQDESGMPNNRFLAERTGGTYSTLKVQPAELEDSGVYFCASSRDTTYQETQYFGPGTRLLVL.

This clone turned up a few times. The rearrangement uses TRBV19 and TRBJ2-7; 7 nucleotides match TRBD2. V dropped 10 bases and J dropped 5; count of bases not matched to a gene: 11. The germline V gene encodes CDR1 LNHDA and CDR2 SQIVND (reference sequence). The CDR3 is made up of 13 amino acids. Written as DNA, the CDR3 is TGTGCCACTACCGGACTAGGCTTTAACGAGCAGTACTTC. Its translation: CATTGLGFNEQYF.

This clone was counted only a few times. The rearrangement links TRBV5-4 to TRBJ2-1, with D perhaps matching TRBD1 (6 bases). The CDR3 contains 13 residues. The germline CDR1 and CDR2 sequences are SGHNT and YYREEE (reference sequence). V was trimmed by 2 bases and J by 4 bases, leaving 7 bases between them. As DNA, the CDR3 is TGTGCCAGCAGCTTAGGGGGTTACAATGAGCAGTTCTTC. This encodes CASSLGGYNEQFF.

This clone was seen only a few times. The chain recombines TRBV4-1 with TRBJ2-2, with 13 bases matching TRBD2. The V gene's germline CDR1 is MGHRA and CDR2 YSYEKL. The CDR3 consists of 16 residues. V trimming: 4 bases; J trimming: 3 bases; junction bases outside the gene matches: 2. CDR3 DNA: TGCGCCAGCAGCCTTACTAGCGGGAGGGACACCGGGGAGCTGTTTTTT. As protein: CASSLTSGRDTGELFF.

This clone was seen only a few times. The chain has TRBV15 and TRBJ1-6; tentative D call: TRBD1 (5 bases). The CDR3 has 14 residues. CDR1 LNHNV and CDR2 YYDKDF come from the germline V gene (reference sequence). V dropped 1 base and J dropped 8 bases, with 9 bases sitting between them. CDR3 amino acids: CATSRGGGDSPLHF. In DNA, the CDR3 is TGTGCCACCAGCAGAGGAGGAGGGGATTCACCCCTCCACTTT.

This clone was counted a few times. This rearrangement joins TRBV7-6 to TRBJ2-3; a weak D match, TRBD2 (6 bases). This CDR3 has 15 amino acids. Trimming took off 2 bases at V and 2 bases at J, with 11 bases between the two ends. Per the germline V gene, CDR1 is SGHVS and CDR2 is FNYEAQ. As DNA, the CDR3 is TGTGCCAGCAGCTTAAACGCGGGACCCACAGATACGCAGTATTTT. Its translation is CASSLNAGPTDTQYF.

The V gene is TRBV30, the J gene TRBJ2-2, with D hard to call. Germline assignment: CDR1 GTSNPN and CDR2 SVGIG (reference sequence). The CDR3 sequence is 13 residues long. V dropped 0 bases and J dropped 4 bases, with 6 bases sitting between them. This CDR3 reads CAWSVMGTGELFF. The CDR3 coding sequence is TGTGCCTGGAGTGTAATGGGCACCGGGGAGCTGTTTTTT.

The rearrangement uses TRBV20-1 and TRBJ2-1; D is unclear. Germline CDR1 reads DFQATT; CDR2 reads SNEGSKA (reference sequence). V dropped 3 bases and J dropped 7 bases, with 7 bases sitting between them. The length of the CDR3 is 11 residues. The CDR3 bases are TGCAGTGCTAGCGGTCTAAATGAGCAGTTCTTC. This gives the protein CSASGLNEQFF.

CDR3 nucleotide sequence: TGTGCCAGCAGCTTAAGGACCGCATATACGAGCTCCTACGAGCAGTACGTC. Amino acid sequence: CASSLRTAYTSSYEQYV. V usage is TRBV7-3 and J usage is TRBJ2-7, with D hard to call. This CDR3 contains 17 residues. Per germline, CDR1 SGHTA and CDR2 FQGTGA. The germline V and J ends were trimmed by 1 base and 0 bases, with 16 bases remaining between them.

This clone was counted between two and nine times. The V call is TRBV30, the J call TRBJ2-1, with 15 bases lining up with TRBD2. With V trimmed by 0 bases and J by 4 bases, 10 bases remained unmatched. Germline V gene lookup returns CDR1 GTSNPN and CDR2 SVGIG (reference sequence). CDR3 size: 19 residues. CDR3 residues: CAWSVNEGLAGGLYNEQFF. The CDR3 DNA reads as TGTGCCTGGAGTGTAAACGAGGGACTAGCGGGAGGACTATACAATGAGCAGTTCTTC.

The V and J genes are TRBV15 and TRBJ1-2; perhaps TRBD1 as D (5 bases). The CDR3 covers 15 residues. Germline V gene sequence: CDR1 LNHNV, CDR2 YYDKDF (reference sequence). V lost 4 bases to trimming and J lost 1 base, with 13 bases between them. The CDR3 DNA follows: TGTGCCACCAGCAAGACAGCAATTGATAACTATGGCTACACCTTC. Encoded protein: CATSKTAIDNYGYTF.

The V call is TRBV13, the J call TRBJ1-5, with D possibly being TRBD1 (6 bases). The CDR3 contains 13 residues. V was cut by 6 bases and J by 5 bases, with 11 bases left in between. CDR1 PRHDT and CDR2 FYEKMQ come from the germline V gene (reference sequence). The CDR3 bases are TGTGCCAGCAGGGGGACACAGGATCAGCCCCAGCATTTT. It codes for CASRGTQDQPQHF.

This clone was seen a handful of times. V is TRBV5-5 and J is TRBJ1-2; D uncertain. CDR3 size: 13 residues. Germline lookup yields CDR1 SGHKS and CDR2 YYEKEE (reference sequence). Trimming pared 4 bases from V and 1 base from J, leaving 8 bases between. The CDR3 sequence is CASSRGINYGYTF. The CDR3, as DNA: TGTGCCAGCAGCCGAGGGATTAACTATGGCTACACCTTC.